A selection of T cell receptor beta chains follows, all from one sample in a study of T cell responses to AZD1222 COVID-19 vaccine. Produced via immunoSEQ multiplex PCR; TCRdb's table is partial and in-frame only. The sample includes more than 120,000 clones, about 86% seen only once; the top ten take approximately 5%. The source material was peripheral blood, sampled 28 days after the second AZD1222 dose. The receptors were sampled from an adult who received the AZD1222 COVID-19 vaccine. Each CDR3 is given with its conserved first and last residue. Each record gives: J gene, D gene, V gene, CDR3 protein, CDR3 DNA. D genes are given only for firm matches.

j_gene: TRBJ1-3; d_gene: .; v_gene: TRBV6-5; CDR3aa: CASRSRDPGNTIYF; CDR3nt: TGTGCCAGCAGATCTCGGGACCCTGGAAACACCATATATTTT
j_gene: TRBJ2-1; d_gene: .; v_gene: TRBV4-1; CDR3aa: CASSQRAGQQWEQFF; CDR3nt: TGCGCCAGCAGCCAAAGGGCGGGCCAGCAGTGGGAGCAGTTCTTC
j_gene: TRBJ1-5; d_gene: .; v_gene: TRBV19; CDR3aa: CASSIGQLFSNQPQHF; CDR3nt: TGTGCCAGTAGTATCGGACAGCTTTTTAGCAATCAGCCCCAGCATTTT
j_gene: TRBJ1-1; d_gene: .; v_gene: TRBV7-9; CDR3aa: CASSYYTSPLNTEAFF; CDR3nt: TGTGCCAGCAGCTACTATACCTCACCTTTGAACACTGAAGCTTTCTTT
j_gene: TRBJ1-5; d_gene: .; v_gene: TRBV28; CDR3aa: CASSAGTSYSNQPQHF; CDR3nt: TGTGCCAGCAGTGCAGGGACATCTTATAGCAATCAGCCCCAGCATTTT
j_gene: TRBJ1-3; d_gene: .; v_gene: TRBV3-1/TRBV3-2; CDR3aa: CASSGQHRAGGNTIYF; CDR3nt: TGTGCCAGCAGCGGGCAGCACAGGGCAGGTGGAAACACCATATATTTT
j_gene: TRBJ2-7; d_gene: .; v_gene: TRBV30; CDR3aa: CAWSVWGSYEQYF; CDR3nt: TGTGCCTGGAGTGTATGGGGCTCCTACGAGCAGTACTTC
j_gene: TRBJ1-1; d_gene: .; v_gene: TRBV30; CDR3aa: CACVQGTEAFF; CDR3nt: TGTGCCTGCGTGCAGGGGACTGAAGCTTTCTTT
j_gene: TRBJ2-1; d_gene: .; v_gene: TRBV9; CDR3aa: CASSVGGHNEQFF; CDR3nt: TGTGCCAGCAGCGTAGGGGGACACAATGAGCAGTTCTTC
j_gene: TRBJ2-2; d_gene: .; v_gene: TRBV28; CDR3aa: CASNPLPGLNTGELFF; CDR3nt: TGTGCCAGCAACCCTCTTCCGGGACTGAACACCGGGGAGCTGTTTTTT
j_gene: TRBJ2-5; d_gene: .; v_gene: TRBV5-1; CDR3aa: CASSLGDFSETQYF; CDR3nt: TGCGCCAGCAGCTTGGGTGACTTTAGCGAGACCCAGTACTTC
j_gene: TRBJ1-1; d_gene: .; v_gene: TRBV6-4; CDR3aa: CASSLRPGAGNTEAFF; CDR3nt: TGTGCCAGCAGCCTTCGGCCGGGGGCTGGGAACACTGAAGCTTTCTTT
j_gene: TRBJ2-7; d_gene: .; v_gene: TRBV12-2; CDR3aa: CASPESPGQLSYEQYF; CDR3nt: TGTGCAAGTCCAGAATCCCCGGGACAGCTATCTTACGAGCAGTACTTC
j_gene: TRBJ1-5; d_gene: .; v_gene: TRBV30; CDR3aa: CAWSVGNQPQHF; CDR3nt: TGTGCCTGGTCGGTTGGCAATCAGCCCCAGCATTTT
j_gene: TRBJ2-7; d_gene: TRBD2; v_gene: TRBV27; CDR3aa: CASSPSTSGNEQYF; CDR3nt: TGTGCCAGCAGTCCCTCGACTAGCGGGAACGAGCAGTACTTC
j_gene: TRBJ2-7; d_gene: .; v_gene: TRBV9; CDR3aa: CASSVGPGPTSYEQYF; CDR3nt: TGTGCCAGCAGCGTAGGGCCGGGTCCCACCTCCTACGAGCAGTACTTC
j_gene: TRBJ1-4; d_gene: .; v_gene: TRBV9; CDR3aa: CASSVHGRVDEKLFF; CDR3nt: TGTGCCAGCAGCGTACATGGCAGGGTAGACGAAAAACTGTTTTTT
j_gene: TRBJ1-1; d_gene: TRBD1; v_gene: TRBV7-8; CDR3aa: CASSPRQGNTEAFF; CDR3nt: TGTGCCAGCAGCCCACGACAGGGCAACACTGAAGCTTTCTTT